This T cell receptor beta chain was identified in a study of OX40 agonist ivuxolimab in advanced cancers. Regarding the research as a whole: The costimulatory receptor OX40 (CD134) was targeted by ivuxolimab, a fully human IgG2 agonistic monoclonal antibody. Intravenous ivuxolimab was administered to patients every 2 weeks at six dose levels: 0.01, 0.1, 0.3, 1.5, 3 and 10 mg/kg. Of the approximately 53 patients in dose escalation, around 19 had hepatocellular carcinoma, about 15 had melanoma, 9 had renal cell carcinoma and 9 had head and neck cancer. In the dose-escalation cohort, about four fifths of patients were male, and the mean age was roughly 60 years with a range of roughly 23 to 90. Patients were allowed to have had prior anti-PD-1, anti-PD-L1 or anti-CTLA-4 therapy, and 30% to 50% of the dose-escalation patients had previously received checkpoint inhibitors. Partial responses occurred in three dose-escalation patients: two with cutaneous melanoma and one with hepatocellular carcinoma. The point of sequencing TCRbeta in the periphery was to test whether ivuxolimab changed TCR sequence diversity and drove clonal T-cell expansion. The paper covers the monotherapy dose-escalation part of the phase I ivuxolimab trial, which included N ≈ 57 patients.

Spanning cysteine to phenylalanine, the CDR3 consists of 15 amino acids. Just the 45-base CDR3 DNA is kept, in frame starting at base 1. The V end loses 4 bases and the J end loses 2 bases, and a stretch of 15 bases separates them. Reading the germline V gene (reference sequence) gives CDR1 SGHNT and CDR2 YYREEE. Findings and caveats that apply to the study as a whole: After ivuxolimab, expanded clones were on average more numerous among CD8+ T cells than among CD4+ T cells. The antigen specificity of the clonally expanded peripheral T cells was not determined. Low levels of normalized T-cell clonal expansion were also seen in some patients who did not respond. In the 0.1-3.0 mg/kg groups, partial responders were among the patients with the lowest normalized peripheral clonal expansion, particularly in CD8+ T cells. At doses of 0.1 to 3.0 mg/kg, clonal expansion of both CD4+ and CD8+ blood T cells was observed from baseline to week 6.

The trial excluded patients who had a history of autoimmune disease or were on systemic immunosuppression. Peripheral blood for TCR sequencing was collected from all dose cohorts at baseline, on cycle 4 day 1, and on cycle 7 day 1. Samples were obtained from an open-label, multicenter, first-in-human phase I dose-escalation trial of ivuxolimab. Adults with locally advanced or metastatic head and neck squamous cell, hepatocellular, melanoma or renal cell carcinoma were enrolled in the trial. Before TCR sequencing, CD4+ T cells and CD8+ T cells from peripheral blood were sorted into separate populations. For sequencing of the TCRbeta CDR3 region, genomic DNA was extracted from the sorted cells. The immunoSEQ Assay was used for sequencing of TCRbeta CDR3 regions. Here the immuneACCESS table is served through TCRdb, limited to in-frame sequences with V and J called. Missing clones are a known gap in these copies; in checked studies unresolved V genes cover under half, and the rest lacks a known reason. Counted in this sample were tens of thousands of clones; around 94% of them appeared once. The ten largest clones capture around 10% of the sample.

Comments on this clone: There is no known antigen for this receptor. One base away there is no much larger clone; base qualities are not given.

This TCR came from an adult with an advanced solid tumor such as melanoma, head and neck, liver or kidney cancer. The rearranged segments are TRBV5-4 and TRBJ1-2, with the D gene call left open. This material consisted of CD4+ or CD8+ T cells sorted from blood, taken in a trial of the OX40 agonist ivuxolimab. The DNA reads as follows: TGTGCCAGCAGCCTAGGTCTCGAGGAAAACTATGGCTACACCTTC. This sequence encodes CASSLGLEENYGYTF. With the rest looked up from the reference TRBV5-4 and TRBJ1-2 genes rather than sequenced, the full variable domain is ETGVTQSPTHLIKTRGQQVTLRCSSQSGHNTVSWYQQALGQGPQFIFQYYREEENGRGNFPPRFSGLQFPNYSSELNVNALELDDSALYLCASSLGLEENYGYTFGSGTRLTVV.